Listed here are 17 T cell receptor beta chains from one sample, sequenced in a study of blood T cell repertoires in COVID-19. The data were produced by immunoSEQ multiplex PCR, yet TCRdb's version contains in-frame clones alone and is incomplete. The profile covers some 490,000 clones, with 70% to 90% appearing a single time and approximately 3.2% taken by the ten largest. The sequencing input was peripheral blood. Receptor source: a human donor in a cohort sampled during active COVID-19.

Details on this clone: The sample holds other DNA sequences that translate to the same CDR3. V is TRBV9 and J is TRBJ1-2; TRBD1 agrees at 9 bases. Trimming at V came to 4 bases and at J to 2 bases, leaving 3 bases not matched to a gene. Germline lookup yields CDR1 SGDLS and CDR2 YYNGEE. This CDR3 has 14 residues. CDR3 DNA: TGTGCCAGCAGCCCCGGACAGGGGAACTATGGCTACACCTTC. This codes for CASSPGQGNYGYTF.

J is TRBJ2-7 and V is TRBV11-3, with D perhaps TRBD2 (5 bases). This CDR3 is 12 amino acids long. From germline, CDR1 is SGHNT and CDR2 YENEEA. The CDR3 nucleotides are TGTAAGTGTGGGGAGAGCTCCTACGAGCAGTACTTC. It encodes CKCGESSYEQYF.

This chain joins TRBV29-1 and TRBJ1-5; D is perhaps TRBD1 (6 bases). Trimming left V 6 bases short and J 5 bases short, with 17 bases between. The V gene's germline CDR1 is SQVTM and CDR2 ANQGSEA. The CDR3 extends over 14 amino acids. This CDR3 is CSVTPTGFDQPQHF. CDR3 nucleotide sequence: TGCAGCGTCACGCCGACAGGATTTGATCAGCCCCAGCATTTT.

The chain recombines TRBV5-4 with TRBJ2-5; 8 nucleotides match TRBD2. Germline V CDR1 and CDR2: SGHNT, YYREEE (reference sequence). This CDR3 contains 14 residues. Trimming cost V 4 bases and J 5 bases; bases outside gene matches: 7. The CDR3 loop reads CASSIKAGEETQYF. The DNA of the CDR3 is TGTGCCAGCAGCATCAAAGCGGGAGAGGAGACCCAGTACTTC.

The chain uses TRBV5-1 and TRBJ2-3, with 7 bases that match TRBD1. Germline V gives CDR1 SGHRS, CDR2 YFSETQ. J was trimmed by 0 bases and V by 4 bases; bases with no gene match: 5. CDR3 length equals 15 residues. CDR3 bases: TGCGCCAGCAGCCCGGGACAGACGAGCACAGATACGCAGTATTTT. This codes for CASSPGQTSTDTQYF.

This clone was observed once. The chain combines TRBV4-3 with TRBJ2-1, with D possibly matching TRBD2 (6 bases). Germline-derived CDR1 and CDR2 are LGHNA and YSLEER. Trimming left V 0 bases short and J 11 bases short, with 8 bases between. The length of the CDR3 is 12 residues. In DNA form, the CDR3 reads TGCGCCAGCAGCCAAGATGGCGGGAAGCAGTTCTTC. This codes for CASSQDGGKQFF.

The chain recombines TRBV5-4 with TRBJ2-3; 12 nucleotides match TRBD2. The CDR3 has 18 amino acids. V was clipped by 0 bases and J by 2 bases; unmatched bases: 7. The germline CDR1 and CDR2 sequences are SGHNT and YYREEE (reference sequence). For the CDR3, the DNA is TGTGCCAGCAGCTTGGACTCCCCTAGCGGGAGGGTCACAGATACGCAGTATTTT. Its protein product is CASSLDSPSGRVTDTQYF.

The chain combines TRBV19 with TRBJ1-5; the match to TRBD1 covers 7 bases. The junction had 8 bases not matched to a gene; V was cut back by 7 bases and J by 5 bases. The CDR3 length is 14 residues. CDR1 and CDR2 from the germline V gene are LNHDA and SQIVND (reference sequence). The CDR3 nucleotides read TGTGCCAGTACCTCCGACAGGGAGTATCAGCCCCAGCATTTT. Protein sequence: CASTSDREYQPQHF. The full variable domain, its missing parts supplied by reference TRBV19 and TRBJ1-5, is DGGITQSPKYLFRKEGQNVTLSCEQNLNHDAMYWYRQDPGQGLRLIYYSQIVNDFQKGDIAEGYSVSREKKESFPLTVTSAQKNPTAFYLCASTSDREYQPQHFGDGTRLSIL.

The chain combines TRBV6-5 with TRBJ2-1; no firm D call. Per the germline V gene, CDR1 is MNHEY and CDR2 is SVGAGI. The CDR3 is made up of 16 amino acids. V dropped 0 bases and J dropped 6 bases, with 15 bases sitting between them. CDR3 coding DNA: TGTGCCAGCAGTTACTCTTCGACGAGGTATAGCAATGAGCAGTTCTTC. It is translated as CASSYSSTRYSNEQFF.

This sequence joins TRBV27 and TRBJ1-2, with D unresolved. Deletions cut 3 bases from V and 8 bases from J, with 16 bases between. The CDR3 is 14 residues long. Germline V gives CDR1 MNHEY, CDR2 SMNVEV (reference sequence). The CDR3 nucleotides are TGTGCCAGCAGTTTTATCGTCGGACTTAAAGGCTACACCTTC. This gives the protein CASSFIVGLKGYTF.

This clone was seen only a few times. This sample includes further DNA sequences coding for the same CDR3. CDR3 loop: CASSVSGDSNQPQHF. CDR3 sequence (DNA): TGTGCCAGCAGCGTTTCCGGAGATAGCAATCAGCCCCAGCATTTT. V and J are TRBV9 and TRBJ1-5; the D is unclear. CDR1 is SGDLS and CDR2 is YYNGEE in the germline V gene. The length of the CDR3 is 15 residues. Deletions cut 2 bases from V and 0 bases from J, with 9 bases between.

The J gene is TRBJ1-6, the V gene TRBV19; D gene unclear. Trimming removed 4 bases from V and 9 bases from J, with 13 bases in between. The CDR3 is 14 residues long. The V gene's germline CDR1 is LNHDA and CDR2 SQIVND (reference sequence). The CDR3 protein is CASSTDRGGSPLHF. The CDR3 nucleotides are TGTGCCAGTAGTACGGACCGGGGAGGTTCACCCCTCCACTTT.

This sequence joins TRBV5-6 and TRBJ2-7, with TRBD1 identical over 11 bases. This CDR3 comprises 15 residues. The germline gives CDR1 SGHDT, CDR2 YYEEEE. After removal of 2 bases from V and 2 bases from J, the junction contained 3 bases not matched to a gene. CDR3 in amino acids: CASSLAGQGAYEQYF. CDR3 bases: TGTGCCAGCAGCTTAGCGGGACAGGGGGCCTACGAGCAGTACTTC. The whole variable domain, filled in from reference TRBV5-6 and TRBJ2-7, reads DAGVTQSPTHLIKTRGQQVTLRCSPKSGHDTVSWYQQALGQGPQFIFQYYEEEERQRGNFPDRFSGHQFPNYSSELNVNALLLGDSALYLCASSLAGQGAYEQYFGPGTRLTVT.

The genes are TRBV19 and TRBJ1-1, with D tentatively TRBD1 (6 bases). The CDR3 length is 13 residues. Trimming took 5 bases from V and 6 from J, leaving 13 bases between them. The germline V gene has CDR1 LNHDA and CDR2 SQIVND (reference sequence). CDR3 coding DNA: TGTGCCAGTAGTGCACAGGGCGGGCCTGAAGCTTTCTTT. Its protein product is CASSAQGGPEAFF.

The chain joins TRBV5-3 to TRBJ1-6, with D possibly TRBD1 on 6 matching bases. TRBV5-3 counts as an open reading frame of uncertain function. CDR3 length: 15 residues. V was shortened by 8 bases and J by 3 bases, with 15 bases between the two germline ends. The CDR3 DNA reads as TGTGCCAGGACAGAGGGGGATTACTATAATTCACCCCTCCACTTT. Amino acid sequence: CARTEGDYYNSPLHF.

The genes are TRBV29-1 and TRBJ1-1; TRBD1 matches 9 bases. This CDR3 region has 14 residues. Germline lookup yields CDR1 SQVTM and CDR2 ANQGSEA. V shed 6 bases and J 5 bases; nucleotides not matched to a gene: 10. DNA for the CDR3: TGCAGCGTCGTTAACAGGGGGCTGGGAACTGAAGCTTTCTTT. Translated: CSVVNRGLGTEAFF.

The rearrangement uses TRBV12-2 and TRBJ1-1. TRBV12-2 is marked as a pseudogene. This CDR3 spans 15 amino acids. DNA for the CDR3: TGTGCAAGTCGCTTAGCGCCGGGTCTGAACACTGAAGCTTTCTTT. Encoded protein: CASRLAPGLNTEAFF.